The clone carrying this T cell receptor beta chain was recorded a few times. Its target is unknown. This specimen comes from a study of T cells in Graves' hyperthyroidism and ophthalmopathy. The wider study: Peripheral blood draws took place at initial diagnosis, ahead of any treatment.

Whole-study findings and limits: Ophthalmopathy stood apart from stable hyperthyroidism in a 13 V-J model.

RNA transcripts provided the source from which TCR beta CDR3 regions were amplified. The TCR CDR3 first-round RT-PCR relied on the HTBI primer set. TCRdb re-analysed the multiplex PCR reads in MiXCR, keeping a single row per CDR3 protein. The sample shows 600,000 to 750,000 distinct CDR3 sequences, 15% to 20% of them seen only once. Trimming took 5 bases from V and 11 from J; bases not matched to a gene: 13. The germline CDR1 and CDR2 sequences are SEHNR and FQNEAQ (reference sequence). The CDR3 runs to 14 residues. PBMCs were sourced from more than 7.5 ml fresh peripheral blood. The genes are TRBV7-9 and TRBJ2-5; the match to TRBD1 covers 8 bases. The TCR sequence derives from a man between 45 and 60 years old with Graves' hyperthyroidism. The sample taken for sequencing was blood. The CDR3 protein is CASSRSPRQGLQYF. The CDR3 nucleotides read TGTGCCAGCAGCCGCTCCCCCAGACAGGGGCTTCAGTACTTC.